This paragraph covers one T cell receptor beta chain sequence. Antigen specificity is unknown. Germline V gene sequence: CDR1 MNHGY, CDR2 SAAAGT. The CDR3 is made up of 14 amino acids. V was pared by 0 bases and J by 0 bases, with 5 bases between. This entry is derived from a study of T cells in localized non-small cell lung cancer. Whole-study results and caveats: Adjacent uninvolved lung had the highest clonality, suggesting focused antigen responses. A median of approximately 60 of the top 100 tumor clones appeared in adjacent lung, which was paired and uninvolved. Longer overall survival was seen with higher T cell density measured in blood.

Using immunoSEQ multiplex PCR, the repertoire was profiled, and TCRdb retains in-frame clones only, with some absent. This sample carries under 2,000 clones, 20% to 25% of them seen once, and the ten largest clones take 8.5%. The specimen comprised normal lung tissue next to the tumor, sampled before any cancer treatment. The chain has TRBV6-8 and TRBJ1-1; D unclear. The TCR was taken from a female donor older than 55 with stage II squamous cell lung carcinoma. The CDR3 sequence: CASSYSTVNTEAFF. CDR3 DNA sequence: TGTGCCAGCAGTTACTCAACGGTGAACACTGAAGCTTTCTTT.